The subject of this entry is one TCR beta chain. Antigen specificity is unknown. The junction shows a germline mismatch at one end, possibly a read error. Clones were read by immunoSEQ multiplex PCR, and TCRdb kept only the in-frame ones, dropping some. The top ten hold less than 5% of the sample, which has some 21,000 clones, 80% to 95% seen once. The data derive from a study of T cells in localized non-small cell lung cancer. Study-level results: Paired adjacent lung recovered a median around 59 of the top 100 tumor clones. T cell clonality was highest in uninvolved adjacent lung, above tumor.

Per germline, CDR1 MNHEY and CDR2 SVGAGI. This CDR3 comprises 15 residues. This specimen was peripheral blood, taken before any cancer treatment. The clonotype originates from a male donor at least 60 years old with stage I squamous cell lung carcinoma. The gene calls are TRBV6-5 and TRBJ1-2; D ambiguous. CDR3 sequence reads: CASRYSYTGNYGYTF. CDR3 bases: TGTGCCAGCAGATACTCCTATACTGGGAACTATGGCTACACCTTC.